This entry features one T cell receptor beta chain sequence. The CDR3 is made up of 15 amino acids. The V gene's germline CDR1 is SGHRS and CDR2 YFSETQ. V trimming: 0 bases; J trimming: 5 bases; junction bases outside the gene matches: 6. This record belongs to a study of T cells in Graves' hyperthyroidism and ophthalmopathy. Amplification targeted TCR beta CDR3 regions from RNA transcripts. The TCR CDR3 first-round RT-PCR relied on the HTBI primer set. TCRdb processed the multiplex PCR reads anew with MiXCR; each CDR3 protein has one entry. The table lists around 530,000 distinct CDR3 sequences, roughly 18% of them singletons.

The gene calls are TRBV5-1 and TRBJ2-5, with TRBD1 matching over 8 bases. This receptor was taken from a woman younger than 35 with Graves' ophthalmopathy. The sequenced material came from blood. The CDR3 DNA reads TGCGCCAGCAGCTTGGAGGCCAGGGGGCAGGAGACCCAGTACTTC. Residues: CASSLEARGQETQYF.